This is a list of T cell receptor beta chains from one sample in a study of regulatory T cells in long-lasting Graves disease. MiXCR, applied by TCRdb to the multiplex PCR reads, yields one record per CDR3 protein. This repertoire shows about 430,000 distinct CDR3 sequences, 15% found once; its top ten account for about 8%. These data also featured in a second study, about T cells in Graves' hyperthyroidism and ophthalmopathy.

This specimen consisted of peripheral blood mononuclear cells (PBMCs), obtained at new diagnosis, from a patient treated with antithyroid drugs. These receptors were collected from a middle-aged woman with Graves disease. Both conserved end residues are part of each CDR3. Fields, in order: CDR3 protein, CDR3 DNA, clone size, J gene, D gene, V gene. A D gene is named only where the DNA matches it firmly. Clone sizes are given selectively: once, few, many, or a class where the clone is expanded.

cdr3_aa: CASSSLAGGTGELFF
cdr3_nt: TGTGCCAGCAGTTCCTTAGCGGGAGGGACCGGGGAGCTGTTTTTT
clone_size: many
j_call: TRBJ2-2
d_call: TRBD2
v_call: TRBV28

cdr3_aa: CASSYDGPYEQYF
cdr3_nt: TGTGCCAGCAGCTATGACGGACCCTACGAGCAGTACTTC
clone_size: many
j_call: TRBJ2-7
d_call: NA
v_call: TRBV12-3/TRBV12-4

cdr3_aa: CASSSLLSGRARETQYF
cdr3_nt: TGTGCCAGCAGCTCCCTTCTCAGCGGGAGGGCCCGGGAGACCCAGTACTTC
clone_size: few
j_call: TRBJ2-5
d_call: TRBD2
v_call: TRBV7-2

cdr3_aa: CATSRDRGGGQPQHF
cdr3_nt: TGTGCCACCAGCAGAGACCGAGGGGGCGGGCAGCCCCAGCATTTT
clone_size: NA
j_call: TRBJ1-5
d_call: TRBD1
v_call: TRBV15

cdr3_aa: CASTAAGGLSSYNEQFF
cdr3_nt: TGTGCCTCGACGGCAGCGGGAGGCCTCAGCTCCTACAATGAGCAGTTCTTC
clone_size: many
j_call: TRBJ2-1
d_call: TRBD2
v_call: TRBV10-3

cdr3_aa: CASSIGGIGTGELFF
cdr3_nt: TGTGCCAGTAGTATCGGGGGAATAGGCACCGGGGAGCTGTTTTTT
clone_size: few
j_call: TRBJ2-2
d_call: NA
v_call: TRBV19

cdr3_aa: CASSLTRLVGTDTQYF
cdr3_nt: TGTGCCAGCAGCCTGACTAGACTGGTGGGAACAGATACGCAGTATTTT
clone_size: many
j_call: TRBJ2-3
d_call: NA
v_call: TRBV28

cdr3_aa: CASNGQGVDEQFF
cdr3_nt: TGTGCCAGCAACGGACAGGGAGTCGATGAGCAGTTCTTC
clone_size: many
j_call: TRBJ2-1
d_call: TRBD1
v_call: TRBV2

cdr3_aa: CASSAWGEPSYEQYF
cdr3_nt: TGTGCCAGCAGCGCTTGGGGGGAGCCATCCTACGAGCAGTACTTC
clone_size: NA
j_call: TRBJ2-7
d_call: NA
v_call: TRBV7-9

cdr3_aa: CASSEPGSAGELFF
cdr3_nt: TGTGCCAGCAGTGAACCGGGTAGTGCCGGGGAGCTGTTTTTT
clone_size: NA
j_call: TRBJ2-2
d_call: NA
v_call: TRBV6-1

cdr3_aa: CASSTPGRGTDTQYF
cdr3_nt: TGTGCCAGCAGCACCCCGGGGAGGGGCACAGATACGCAGTATTTT
clone_size: many
j_call: TRBJ2-3
d_call: TRBD2
v_call: TRBV5-4

cdr3_aa: CASRRGDLSTDTQYF
cdr3_nt: TGTGCCAGCAGACGTGGGGACCTGAGCACAGATACGCAGTATTTT
clone_size: many
j_call: TRBJ2-3
d_call: NA
v_call: TRBV2

cdr3_aa: CASTGPPSGASTDTQYF
cdr3_nt: TGTGCCAGTACAGGACCCCCGAGCGGAGCTAGCACAGATACGCAGTATTTT
clone_size: many
j_call: TRBJ2-3
d_call: NA
v_call: TRBV7-6

cdr3_aa: CASSYGQGLNQPQHF
cdr3_nt: TGTGCCAGCAGCTACGGACAGGGCCTGAATCAGCCCCAGCATTTT
clone_size: many
j_call: TRBJ1-5
d_call: TRBD1
v_call: TRBV12-3/TRBV12-4

cdr3_aa: CASSVSPAGTGELFF
cdr3_nt: TGTGCCAGCAGCGTGTCTCCGGCGGGGACCGGGGAGCTGTTTTTT
clone_size: NA
j_call: TRBJ2-2
d_call: NA
v_call: TRBV9

cdr3_aa: CASGVRLAGGLSNEQFF
cdr3_nt: TGTGCCAGCGGGGTTCGACTAGCGGGAGGGCTTAGCAATGAGCAGTTCTTC
clone_size: many
j_call: TRBJ2-1
d_call: TRBD2
v_call: TRBV27

cdr3_aa: CASLEGRYEQYF
cdr3_nt: TGTGCCAGCTTGGAGGGGAGGTACGAGCAGTACTTC
clone_size: many
j_call: TRBJ2-7
d_call: NA
v_call: TRBV2

cdr3_aa: CATSDVGTGPPYEQYF
cdr3_nt: TGTGCCACCAGTGATGTGGGAACGGGGCCCCCCTACGAGCAGTACTTC
clone_size: many
j_call: TRBJ2-7
d_call: NA
v_call: TRBV24-1